Presented here are 26 T cell receptor beta chains from one specimen sequenced in a study of spatial heterogeneity in lung cancer. Specified time point: sample taken at primary tumor resection. Whole RNA was taken from tumor, nontumor lung or frozen PBMC; it was then sequenced unsorted. TCRdb re-called the 5' RACE reads with MiXCR, one entry per CDR3 protein. The table lists 22,000 or so distinct CDR3 sequences, over 4.5% of them singletons. Here the sequenced sample was PBMCs, taken at surgery. The receptors originated from a male donor with early-stage non-small cell lung cancer.

This clonotype was seen ten or more times. The V gene is TRBV20-1, the J gene TRBJ2-5; TRBD1 is a possible D gene (6 bases). Germline CDR1 and CDR2: DFQATT and SNEGSKA (reference sequence). Trimming removed 6 bases from V and 5 bases from J, with 22 bases in between. The CDR3 consists of 15 residues. The CDR3 sequence: CSAQRDEGVRETQYF. The CDR3 coding sequence is TGCAGTGCACAGAGAGATGAGGGGGTGCGTGAGACCCAGTACTTC.

Ten or more counts support this clonotype. This chain links TRBV7-2 with TRBJ2-7, with 9 bases that match TRBD2. The junction had 12 bases not matched to a gene; V was cut back by 5 bases and J by 4 bases. CDR1 and CDR2 (germline): SGHTA, FQGNSA. The CDR3 loop spans 16 amino acids. The CDR3 nucleotides read TGTGCCAGCAGCCCCGGTGGGCTAGCGGGGAATTACGAGCAGTACTTC. It codes for CASSPGGLAGNYEQYF.

About this clonotype: A clone one base away is much larger, so this may be a read error. V gene TRBV12-3 or TRBV12-4 combines with J gene TRBJ2-7; D call uncertain. This CDR3 region has 13 residues. Between the trimmed V and J ends, which lost 6 bases and 2 bases, there was a span of 11 bases. The CDR3 DNA reads as TGTGCCAGCAGCCGGCCGTCCACCTACGAGCAGTACTTC. Translated, it gives CASSRPSTYEQYF.

This clonotype has only a few counts. The J gene is TRBJ2-7, the V gene TRBV12-5, with no clear D. Germline values: CDR1 LGHNT, CDR2 FRNRAP. V was cut by 7 bases and J by 5 bases, with 12 bases left in between. The CDR3 loop spans 12 amino acids. CDR3 region: CASALVLNEQYF. CDR3 nucleotide sequence: TGTGCTAGTGCCCTGGTTCTGAACGAGCAGTACTTC.

This clonotype was observed at least ten times. The CDR3 is CASSLAERTGAFF. The CDR3 DNA follows: TGCGCCAGCAGCTTGGCGGAACGCACGGGAGCTTTCTTT. The J gene is TRBJ1-1, the V gene TRBV5-1; no definite D call. The CDR3 is 13 amino acids. Deletions cut 0 bases from V and 10 bases from J, with 13 bases between. Germline V gene sequence: CDR1 SGHRS, CDR2 YFSETQ.

This clonotype appeared many times. V usage is TRBV20-1 and J usage is TRBJ2-7; TRBD2 matches at 9 bases. Trimming removed 0 bases from V and 3 bases from J; junction bases left unmatched: 6. This CDR3 is 15 amino acids long. Germline assignment: CDR1 DFQATT and CDR2 SNEGSKA (reference sequence). CDR3 DNA: TGCAGTGCTAGAGAGCTAGCGGGACCTAGCTACGAGCAGTACTTC. Its translation: CSARELAGPSYEQYF.

This clonotype appeared many times. This chain links TRBV5-1 with TRBJ2-2; D call uncertain. CDR3 size: 14 residues. Trimming removed 3 bases from V and 4 bases from J, with 10 bases in between. Germline V lookup: CDR1 SGHRS, CDR2 YFSETQ. This CDR3 reads CASSSEASTGELFF. The CDR3 nucleotides read TGCGCCAGCAGCTCCGAAGCAAGCACCGGGGAGCTGTTTTTT.

This clonotype was observed at least ten times. The rearrangement links TRBV7-8 to TRBJ2-6; maybe TRBD1 (5 bases). Germline CDR1 reads SGHVS; CDR2 reads FQNEAQ. The V end lost 3 bases, the J end lost 2 bases, and 8 bases lay between the germline ends. The CDR3 contains 15 residues. The DNA of the CDR3 is TGTGCCAGCAGCTTCAGGGAAGCTGGGGCCAACGTCCTGACTTTC. As protein: CASSFREAGANVLTF.

This clonotype was observed many times. The J gene is TRBJ2-1, the V gene TRBV5-4; D is perhaps TRBD2 (6 bases). Germline V CDR1 and CDR2: SGHNT, YYREEE (reference sequence). The CDR3 extends over 14 amino acids. With 0 bases removed from V and 4 bases from J, the gap between germline ends came to 8 bases. CDR3 amino acids: CASSLVSGYNEQFF. The CDR3 DNA sequence: TGTGCCAGCAGCTTGGTTAGCGGTTACAATGAGCAGTTCTTC.

This clonotype was observed many times. This chain connects TRBV4-2 to TRBJ2-1, with D tentatively TRBD2 (6 bases). V lost 4 bases and J 0 bases, leaving 10 bases between the germline ends. CDR1 LGHNA and CDR2 YNFKEQ come from the germline V gene. The CDR3 has 15 residues. The CDR3 spells CASSPGGLSYNEQFF. Here the CDR3 DNA reads TGTGCCAGCAGCCCCGGGGGTCTCTCCTACAATGAGCAGTTCTTC.

This clonotype was found many times. This chain uses TRBV19 with TRBJ2-3; 10 bases agree with TRBD1. The CDR3 loop spans 15 amino acids. Germline values: CDR1 LNHDA, CDR2 SQIVND (reference sequence). The V and J ends lost 5 bases and 3 bases, in that order; junction bases with no gene match: 5. DNA of the CDR3: TGTGCCAGTAGTCGACGACAGGGGGCAACAGATACGCAGTATTTT. Its protein product is CASSRRQGATDTQYF.

This clonotype was counted ten times or more. The V and J genes are TRBV5-5 and TRBJ2-6; possibly TRBD1 for D (5 bases). This CDR3 spans 15 amino acids. Germline CDR1 is SGHKS and CDR2 is YYEKEE (reference sequence). Trimming left V 5 bases short and J 0 bases short, with 9 bases between. The CDR3 sequence: CASSLQASGANVLTF. DNA of the CDR3: TGTGCCAGCAGTCTACAGGCCTCTGGGGCCAACGTCCTGACTTTC.

With regard to this clonotype: It may be a read error: a sequence one base away is much more abundant. The V and J genes are TRBV10-3 and TRBJ1-5; D unclear. The CDR3 length is 15 residues. Germline assignment: CDR1 ENHRY and CDR2 SYGVKD. CDR3 in amino acids: CAIGERADPNQPQHF. The DNA for the CDR3 is TGTGCCATCGGTGAGCGCGCAGACCCTAATCAGCCCCAGCATTTT.

This clonotype was seen at least ten times. The V call is TRBV6-2 or TRBV6-3, the J call TRBJ2-7, with TRBD1 identical over 7 bases. Germline-derived CDR1 and CDR2 are MNHEY and SVGEGT. Trimming took 6 bases from V and 3 from J; bases not matched to a gene: 11. The CDR3 loop spans 15 amino acids. CDR3 bases: TGTGCCAGCAGCTCCCCGGGACAGTCGCACTACGAGCAGTACTTC. Protein product: CASSSPGQSHYEQYF.

This clonotype was seen repeatedly, ten times or more. The V gene is TRBV19, the J gene TRBJ2-1; 8 bases map to TRBD2. V lost 3 bases to trimming and J lost 3 bases; unmatched junction nucleotides: 7. CDR3 length: 16 residues. CDR1 is LNHDA, CDR2 SQIVND, per germline (reference sequence). The CDR3 spells CASSIRAGGYYNEQFF. DNA of the CDR3: TGTGCCAGTAGTATTAGGGCGGGAGGTTACTACAATGAGCAGTTCTTC.

Ten or more counts support this clonotype. V is TRBV14 and J is TRBJ1-2; D not certain. Trimming left V 1 base short and J 0 bases short, with 3 bases between. The CDR3 totals 13 residues. Germline V gene data show CDR1 as SGHDN and CDR2 as FVKESK. The CDR3 region has the DNA TGTGCCAGCAGCCAAGCGCCTAACTATGGCTACACCTTC. Translating gives CASSQAPNYGYTF.

This clonotype was detected ten times or more. CDR3 bases: TGTGCCAGCAGTGACAGGGGTGGAGAAAAACTGTTTTTT. Its translation: CASSDRGGEKLFF. The J gene is TRBJ1-4, the V gene TRBV25-1; maybe TRBD1 (6 bases). Germline V gene data show CDR1 as MGHDK and CDR2 as SYGVNS. Trimming pared 3 bases from V and 8 bases from J, leaving 10 bases between. The CDR3 is made up of 13 amino acids.

This clonotype was counted ten times or more. The chain couples TRBV20-1 to TRBJ2-3, with 16 positions matching TRBD2. The CDR3 loop spans 19 amino acids. Germline values: CDR1 DFQATT, CDR2 SNEGSKA (reference sequence). V gave up 0 bases and J gave up 2 bases; unmatched junction bases: 8. CDR3 nucleotides: TGCAGTGCTAGAGATCTCGGGACTAGCGGGGGGGCCGTCACAGATACGCAGTATTTT. Residues: CSARDLGTSGGAVTDTQYF.

This clonotype came up many times. The chain combines TRBV28 with TRBJ2-7, with a tentative D call TRBD1 (6 bases). Germline values: CDR1 MDHEN, CDR2 SYDVKM. Trimming removed 5 bases at V and 9 bases at J, with 20 bases between. This CDR3 is built from 14 residues. The CDR3 nucleotides read TGTGCCAGCAGTGTTGACAGGCGAAGGAGTGGGCAGTACTTC. Residues: CASSVDRRRSGQYF.

This clonotype was recorded many times. The chain couples TRBV25-1 to TRBJ2-4, with D possibly called TRBD1 or TRBD2 (5 bases each). Per germline, CDR1 MGHDK and CDR2 SYGVNS. The CDR3 covers 13 residues. Trimming stripped 6 bases from V and 1 base from J, with 7 bases between. The CDR3 DNA reads as TGTGCCAGCAGCGAGGGGGCCAAAAACATTCAGTACTTC. Protein: CASSEGAKNIQYF.

There are a few counts of this clonotype. The rearrangement joins TRBV5-1 to TRBJ2-4; no definite D call. V gave up 0 bases and J gave up 13 bases, with 14 bases separating them. The CDR3 has 13 amino acids. Germline V lookup: CDR1 SGHRS, CDR2 YFSETQ. The CDR3 sequence is CASSLENSPNQYF. CDR3 nucleotide sequence: TGCGCCAGCAGCTTGGAGAACTCACCGAACCAGTACTTC.

The V and J genes are TRBV4-1 and TRBJ2-3, with D perhaps TRBD2 (6 bases). Germline V CDR1 and CDR2: MGHRA, YSYEKL. The length of the CDR3 is 13 residues. Trimming left V 0 bases short and J 8 bases short, with 9 bases between. DNA of the CDR3: TGCGCCAGCAGCCAAGAGCAGGAGGGTACGCAGTATTTT. As protein: CASSQEQEGTQYF.

This clonotype is labeled medium-sized. The rearrangement links TRBV5-1 to TRBJ1-1, with D uncertain. In germline, CDR1 is SGHRS, CDR2 YFSETQ. The V end lost 1 base, the J end lost 0 bases, and 4 bases lay between the germline ends. The CDR3 length is 13 residues. In DNA, the CDR3 is TGCGCCAGCAGCTTGACAGTGAACACTGAAGCTTTCTTT. Protein: CASSLTVNTEAFF. Variable domain in full (rest from reference TRBV5-1 and TRBJ1-1): KAGVTQTPRYLIKTRGQQVTLSCSPISGHRSVSWYQQTPGQGLQFLFEYFSETQRNKGNFPGRFSGRQFSNSRSEMNVSTLELGDSALYLCASSLTVNTEAFFGQGTRLTVV.

This clonotype was counted many times. CDR3 residues: CASSLYAPGTAATNEKLFF. CDR3 nucleotide sequence: TGTGCCAGCAGTTTATACGCACCGGGGACAGCGGCAACTAATGAAAAACTGTTTTTT. J is TRBJ1-4 and V is TRBV27; 7 nucleotides line up with TRBD1. The CDR3 loop spans 19 amino acids. Trimming at V came to 1 base and at J to 0 bases, leaving 11 bases not matched to a gene. Germline CDR1 reads MNHEY; CDR2 reads SMNVEV (reference sequence).

This clonotype was detected ten times or more. The chain uses TRBV28 and TRBJ1-1, with a weak D call TRBD1 (5 bases). The CDR3 runs 16 residues. The germline V gene has CDR1 MDHEN and CDR2 SYDVKM. Trimming left V 5 bases short and J 3 bases short, with 19 bases between. CDR3 nucleotides: TGTGCCAGCAGTCCTGGGGACGACTTAAGGGACACTGAAGCTTTCTTT. This gives the protein CASSPGDDLRDTEAFF.

The chain links TRBV4-3 to TRBJ1-3; D unresolved. CDR1 and CDR2 from the germline V gene are LGHNA and YSLEER. This CDR3 is 16 amino acids long. The V end lost 0 bases, the J end lost 1 base, and 10 bases lay between the germline ends. In nucleotides, the CDR3 is TGCGCCAGCAGCCAAGATGTATCGGGATCTGGAAACACCATATATTTT. Translating gives CASSQDVSGSGNTIYF.